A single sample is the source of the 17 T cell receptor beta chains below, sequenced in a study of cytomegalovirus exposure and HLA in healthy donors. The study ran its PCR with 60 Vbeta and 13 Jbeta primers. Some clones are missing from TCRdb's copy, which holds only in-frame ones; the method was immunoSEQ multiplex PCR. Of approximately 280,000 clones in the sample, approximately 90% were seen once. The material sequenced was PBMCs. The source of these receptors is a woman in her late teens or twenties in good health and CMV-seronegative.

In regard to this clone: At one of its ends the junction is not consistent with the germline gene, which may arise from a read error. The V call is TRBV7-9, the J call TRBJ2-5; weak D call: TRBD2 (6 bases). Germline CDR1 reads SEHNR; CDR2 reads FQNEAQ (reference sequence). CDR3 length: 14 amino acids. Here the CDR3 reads CSSSPGLPEGTQYF. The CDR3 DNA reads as TGTTCCAGCAGCCCGGGACTTCCCGAGGGGACCCAGTACTTC.

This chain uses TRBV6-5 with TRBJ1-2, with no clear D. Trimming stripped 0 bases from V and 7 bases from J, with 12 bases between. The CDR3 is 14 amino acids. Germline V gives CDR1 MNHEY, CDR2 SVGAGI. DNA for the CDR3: TGTGCCAGCAGTTACTCGATAGCCTTGGGTGGCTACACCTTC. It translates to CASSYSIALGGYTF.

DNA for the CDR3: TGCGCCAGCAGCTCCTCAACAGGGTTCGGAAACACCATATATTTT. This translates into CASSSSTGFGNTIYF. V is TRBV5-1 and J is TRBJ1-3; TRBD1 is a possible D gene (6 bases). Trimming removed 3 bases at V and 4 bases at J, with 14 bases between. CDR1 SGHRS and CDR2 YFSETQ come from the germline V gene. This CDR3 has 15 amino acids.

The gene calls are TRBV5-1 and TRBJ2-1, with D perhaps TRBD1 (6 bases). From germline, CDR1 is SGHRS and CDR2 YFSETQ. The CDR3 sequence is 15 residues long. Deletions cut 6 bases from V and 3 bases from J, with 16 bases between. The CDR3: CASTRQDRNYNEQFF. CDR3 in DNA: TGCGCCAGCACCCGACAGGACCGAAACTACAATGAGCAGTTCTTC.

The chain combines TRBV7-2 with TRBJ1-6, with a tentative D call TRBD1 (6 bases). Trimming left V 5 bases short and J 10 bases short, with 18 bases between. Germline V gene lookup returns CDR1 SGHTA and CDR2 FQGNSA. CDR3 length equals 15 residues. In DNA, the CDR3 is TGTGCCAGCAGCGGGGGGGACAAAGGGGGGTCACCCCTCCACTTT. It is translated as CASSGGDKGGSPLHF.

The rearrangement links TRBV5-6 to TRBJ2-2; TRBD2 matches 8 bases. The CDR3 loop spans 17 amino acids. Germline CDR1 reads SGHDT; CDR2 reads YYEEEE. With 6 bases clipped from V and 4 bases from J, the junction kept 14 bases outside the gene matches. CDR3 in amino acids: CASTGGAVRRFTGELFF. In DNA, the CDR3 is TGTGCCAGCACGGGAGGGGCCGTACGCCGATTCACCGGGGAGCTGTTTTTT.

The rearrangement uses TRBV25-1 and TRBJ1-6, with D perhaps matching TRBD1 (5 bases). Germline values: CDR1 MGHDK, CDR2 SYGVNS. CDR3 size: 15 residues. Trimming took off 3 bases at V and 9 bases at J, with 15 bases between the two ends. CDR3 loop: CASSDPTVAISPLHF. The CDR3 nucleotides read TGTGCCAGCAGTGACCCGACAGTTGCGATTTCACCCCTCCACTTT.

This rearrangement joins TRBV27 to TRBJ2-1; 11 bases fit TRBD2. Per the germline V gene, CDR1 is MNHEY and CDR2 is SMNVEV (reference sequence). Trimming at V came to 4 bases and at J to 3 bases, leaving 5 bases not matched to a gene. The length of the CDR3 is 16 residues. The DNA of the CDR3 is TGTGCCAGCAGTTCCCGACTAGCGGGGTTCTACAATGAGCAGTTCTTC. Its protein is CASSSRLAGFYNEQFF.

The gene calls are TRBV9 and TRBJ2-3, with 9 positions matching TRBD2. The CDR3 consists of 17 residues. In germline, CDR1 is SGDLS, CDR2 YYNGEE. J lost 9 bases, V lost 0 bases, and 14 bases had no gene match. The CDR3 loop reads CASSVGSGGGAGDTQYF. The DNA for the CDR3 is TGTGCCAGCAGCGTAGGCAGTGGCGGGGGGGCGGGGGACACGCAGTATTTT.

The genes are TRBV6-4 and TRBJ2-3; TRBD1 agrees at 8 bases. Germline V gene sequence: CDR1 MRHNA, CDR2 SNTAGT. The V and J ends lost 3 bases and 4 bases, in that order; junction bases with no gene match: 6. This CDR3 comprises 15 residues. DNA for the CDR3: TGTGCCAGCAGTGAAGGACAGGGCGGTCCAGATACGCAGTATTTT. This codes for CASSEGQGGPDTQYF.

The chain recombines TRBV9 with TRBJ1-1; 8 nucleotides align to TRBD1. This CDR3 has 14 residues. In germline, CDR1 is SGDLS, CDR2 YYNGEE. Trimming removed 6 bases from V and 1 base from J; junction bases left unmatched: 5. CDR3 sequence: CASTMTGENTEAFF. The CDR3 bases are TGTGCCAGCACCATGACAGGGGAGAACACTGAAGCTTTCTTT. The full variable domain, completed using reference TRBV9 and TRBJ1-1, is DSGVTQTPKHLITATGQRVTLRCSPRSGDLSVYWYQQSLDQGLQFLIQYYNGEERAKGNILERFSAQQFPDLHSELNLSSLELGDSALYFCASTMTGENTEAFFGQGTRLTVV.

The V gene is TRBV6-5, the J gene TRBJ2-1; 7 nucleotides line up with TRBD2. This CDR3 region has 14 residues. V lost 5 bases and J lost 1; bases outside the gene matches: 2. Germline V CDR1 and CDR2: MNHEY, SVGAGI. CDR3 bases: TGTGCCAGCAGTGGACTAGATTCCTACAATGAGCAGTTCTTC. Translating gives CASSGLDSYNEQFF.

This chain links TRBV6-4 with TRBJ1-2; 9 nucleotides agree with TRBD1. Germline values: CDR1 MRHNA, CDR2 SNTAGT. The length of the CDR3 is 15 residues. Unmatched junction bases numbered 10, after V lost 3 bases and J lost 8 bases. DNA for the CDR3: TGTGCCAGCAGTGAGAGCGGGACAGGGATTCGCGGCTACACCTTC. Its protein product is CASSESGTGIRGYTF.

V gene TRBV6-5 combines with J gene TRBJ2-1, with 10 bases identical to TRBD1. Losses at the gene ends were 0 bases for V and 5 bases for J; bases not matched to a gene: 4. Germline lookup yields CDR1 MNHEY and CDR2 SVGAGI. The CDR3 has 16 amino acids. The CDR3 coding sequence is TGTGCCAGCAGTTACTCCTTCGGGACAGGGGACAATGAGCAGTTCTTC. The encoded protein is CASSYSFGTGDNEQFF.

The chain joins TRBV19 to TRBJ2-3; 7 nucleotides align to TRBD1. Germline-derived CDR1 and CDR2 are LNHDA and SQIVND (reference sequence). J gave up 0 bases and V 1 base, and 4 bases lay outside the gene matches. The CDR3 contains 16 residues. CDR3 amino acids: CASSIGTGSSTDTQYF. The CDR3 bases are TGTGCCAGTAGTATAGGGACAGGCAGTAGCACAGATACGCAGTATTTT.

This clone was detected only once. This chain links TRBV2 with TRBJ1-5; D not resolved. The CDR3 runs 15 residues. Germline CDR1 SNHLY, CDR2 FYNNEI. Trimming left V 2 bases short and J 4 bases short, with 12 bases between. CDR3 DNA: TGTGCCAGCAGTGAAATGGGAGTCGGAAATCAGCCCCAGCATTTT. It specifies CASSEMGVGNQPQHF.

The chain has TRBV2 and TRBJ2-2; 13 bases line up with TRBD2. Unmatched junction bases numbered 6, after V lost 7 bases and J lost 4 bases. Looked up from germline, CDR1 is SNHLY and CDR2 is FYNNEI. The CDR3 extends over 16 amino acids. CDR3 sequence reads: CASTRGLAGVTGELFF. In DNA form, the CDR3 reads TGTGCCAGCACCCGAGGACTAGCGGGAGTCACCGGGGAGCTGTTTTTT.